Listed below are T cell receptor beta chains from one sample, sequenced in a study of cytomegalovirus exposure and HLA in healthy donors. Profiled with immunoSEQ multiplex PCR; TCRdb holds only in-frame clones, not every one. The sample records 95,000 to 100,000 clones, approximately 85% being singletons. The sample taken for sequencing was PBMCs. All receptors derive from a man between 25 and 39 years old in good health and CMV-seronegative. Both conserved end residues are part of each CDR3. The D gene is left open where the match is weak. Clone size is shown for a subset of rows, as once, few, many or a class of expanded clone.

.	TRBJ2-3	.	TRBV7-9	TGTGCCAGCAGCTCCCGGCCAGCGGTAGCGTCCCAAGTTACGCAGTATTTT	CASSSRPAVASQVTQYF
.	TRBJ1-5	TRBD1	TRBV15	TGTGCCACCAGCAGGGAGGACAGGTTTAGCAATCAGCCCCAGCATTTT	CATSREDRFSNQPQHF
.	TRBJ2-5	.	TRBV30	TGTGCCTGGAGTGTAAACCGAGGTAACCAAGAGACCCAGTACTTC	CAWSVNRGNQETQYF
.	TRBJ2-3	.	TRBV30	TGTGCCTGGAGTGCACAGGGTATCCTTGGAGCAGGGCAGTATTTT	CAWSAQGILGAGQYF
.	TRBJ2-1	.	TRBV28	TGTGCCAGCAGTTTAAAGGCAGGAACCATCTACAATGAGCAGTTCTTC	CASSLKAGTIYNEQFF
.	TRBJ2-7	TRBD2	TRBV6-5	TGTGCCAGCAGTTCCGGGGGGTCTAGAAAGGACGAGCAGTACTTC	CASSSGGSRKDEQYF
once	TRBJ2-3	.	TRBV10-3	TGTGCCATCGAGGGGGGGTCGGTTAGAGATACGCAGTATTTT	CAIEGGSVRDTQYF
.	TRBJ2-1	.	TRBV9	TGTGCCAGCAGCGCTACTAGCCCTATAACGAATGAGCAGTTCTTC	CASSATSPITNEQFF
.	TRBJ2-1	.	TRBV4-3	TGCGCCAGCAGCCAAGATCCCGCAGGGGCAGATGAGCAGTTCTTC	CASSQDPAGADEQFF
.	TRBJ1-1	TRBD1	TRBV15	TGTGCCACCAGCAAGTTCGCGACAGGGCATCTGGCCACTGAAGCTTTCTTT	CATSKFATGHLATEAFF
.	TRBJ1-1	TRBD1	TRBV29-1	TGCAGCGTTGAAGGGAGGAAGGTTGGCAGGGGGAAAGGAACGGACACTGAAGCTTTCTTT	CSVEGRKVGRGKGTDTEAFF
.	TRBJ2-7	.	TRBV4-2	TGTGCCAGCAGCCAAGAGGCAGGCCAGGGAAGCTACGAGCAGTACTTC	CASSQEAGQGSYEQYF
.	TRBJ2-3	TRBD1	TRBV5-1	TGCGCCAGCAGCCCAACAGGGGATCGCACAGATACGCAGTATTTT	CASSPTGDRTDTQYF
.	TRBJ2-2	TRBD1	TRBV5-8	TGTGCCAGCAGCGCAGGGACAGAATTTTCCGGGGAGCTGTTTTTT	CASSAGTEFSGELFF
.	TRBJ2-3	TRBD2	TRBV15	TGTGCCACCAGCAGAGATCTGGGGGGGGCGCAGTATTTT	CATSRDLGGAQYF
.	TRBJ2-7	.	TRBV28	TGTGCCAGCAGCCGGAGGGATGGACCACTTCCCTACGAGCAGTACTTC	CASSRRDGPLPYEQYF
.	TRBJ1-4	TRBD1	TRBV25-1	TGTGCCAGCAGTGAAAGTGGGACAGGAGCAGGAAAACTGTTTTTT	CASSESGTGAGKLFF
few	TRBJ1-5	.	TRBV27	TGTGCCAGCAGCCTGGCCTTCCTACACAACTATAGCAATCAGCCCCAGCATTTT	CASSLAFLHNYSNQPQHF
.	TRBJ1-5	TRBD1	TRBV5-6	TGTGCCAGCAGCGGCAGGGGGTGGGATCAGCCCCAGCATTTT	CASSGRGWDQPQHF
.	TRBJ1-2	.	TRBV7-9	TGTGCCAGCAGCTTAGGGGAAGGGAGGATCTATGGCTACACCTTC	CASSLGEGRIYGYTF
.	TRBJ2-1	TRBD2	TRBV5-1	TGCGCCAGCAGCTCCACTAGCGGTAGCTCCTACAATGAGCAGTTCTTC	CASSSTSGSSYNEQFF
.	TRBJ2-7	TRBD2	TRBV2	TGTGCCGCCCAGGGGCTAGCGGGCCTCCACACCCCGTACTTC	CAAQGLAGLHTPYF
.	TRBJ2-1	TRBD1	TRBV4-3	TGCGCCAGCAGCCAAGAAGGGACAGGGACTTACAATGAGCAGTTCTTC	CASSQEGTGTYNEQFF
once	TRBJ2-7	TRBD1	TRBV27	TGTGCCAGCAAAAAACAGGGGTTTGTGTACGAGCAGTACTTC	CASKKQGFVYEQYF
.	TRBJ2-7	TRBD1	TRBV19	TGTGCCAGTAGTATCGGTGGGACAGGGGGCTACGAGCAGTACTTC	CASSIGGTGGYEQYF
few	TRBJ1-5	.	TRBV28	TGTGCCAGCAGCGACTCCGCGGGGGGCAATCAGCCCCAGCATTTT	CASSDSAGGNQPQHF
.	TRBJ2-3	.	TRBV2	TGTGCCAGCAGTGGGGAGACCGCGCAGTATTTT	CASSGETAQYF
.	TRBJ2-7	TRBD2	TRBV15	TGTGCCACCAGCAGAGATATCAGACTAGCGGGAGCTCGCGAGCAGTACTTC	CATSRDIRLAGAREQYF
.	TRBJ2-4	TRBD1	TRBV5-1	TGCGCCAGCAGCTTGCAGGGGGAGGCCAAAAACATTCAGTACTTC	CASSLQGEAKNIQYF
.	TRBJ2-7	.	TRBV27	TGTGCCAGCAGTTTATGGGGCGCGACGAGCTCCTACGAGCAGTACTTC	CASSLWGATSSYEQYF
once	TRBJ1-4	.	TRBV7-9	TGTGCCAGCAGCTTAGACGAGGGTGAAAAACTGTTTTTT	CASSLDEGEKLFF
few	TRBJ1-6	.	TRBV7-2	TGTGCCAGCAGCTTTGGTCCGAGCTCCTATAATTCACCCCTCCACTTT	CASSFGPSSYNSPLHF
.	TRBJ2-1	.	TRBV7-8	TGTGCCAGCAGCCCCCGCTCCTACAATGAGCAGTTCTTC	CASSPRSYNEQFF
.	TRBJ2-3	TRBD1	TRBV6-6	TGTGCCAGCAGTCTTTCGACAGGGACGCCCACAGATACGCAGTATTTT	CASSLSTGTPTDTQYF
.	TRBJ2-2	TRBD1	TRBV27	TGTGCCAGCAGGAGAACCGCGACAGGGATTTTCCTCACCGGGGAGCTGTTTTTT	CASRRTATGIFLTGELFF
.	TRBJ2-2	.	TRBV18	TGTGCCAGCTCACCGTCTCGGTCCGGGGAGCTGTTTTTT	CASSPSRSGELFF
.	TRBJ1-5	.	TRBV20-1	TGCAGTGCACGGACAGTTGCTTCCCAGCATTTT	CSARTVASQHF
.	TRBJ2-7	TRBD1	TRBV5-1	TGCGCCAGCAGCTTGTTCGGGGTAGTAGGGACAGATTTTTACGAGCAGTACTTC	CASSLFGVVGTDFYEQYF
.	TRBJ1-2	TRBD1	TRBV10-3	TGTGCCATCAGTGAGTCGGGACAGGGAGCCGGTGGGTATGGCTACACCTTC	CAISESGQGAGGYGYTF
once	TRBJ1-5	.	TRBV4-1	TGCGCCAGCAGCCCTAACGACAGTCCGAATCAGCCCCAGCATTTT	CASSPNDSPNQPQHF
.	TRBJ2-7	.	TRBV6-1	TGTGCCAGCTCTCGGAAGCGCGCCTCTATTTACGAGCAGTACTTC	CASSRKRASIYEQYF
.	TRBJ1-1	TRBD1	TRBV9	TGTGCCAGCAGCTTGAGACAGGGGGAAGCTTTCTTT	CASSLRQGEAFF
.	TRBJ1-2	TRBD1	TRBV11-2	TGTGCCAGCAGACAATTGTTTCGGGACAGGGCCACTAACTATGACTACACCTTC	CASRQLFRDRATNYDYTF
.	TRBJ2-7	TRBD1	TRBV9	TGTGCCAGCAGCGCCTCGACAGGGGGCCCCTACGAGCAGTACTTC	CASSASTGGPYEQYF
.	TRBJ2-5	TRBD2	TRBV5-4	TGTGCCAGCAGCACTAGCGGGGGCCCAGGCGAGACCCAGTACTTC	CASSTSGGPGETQYF
.	TRBJ1-5	.	TRBV2	TGTGCCAGCAGGCCACGGGGGTCACAATGGCCCCAGCATTTT	CASRPRGSQWPQHF